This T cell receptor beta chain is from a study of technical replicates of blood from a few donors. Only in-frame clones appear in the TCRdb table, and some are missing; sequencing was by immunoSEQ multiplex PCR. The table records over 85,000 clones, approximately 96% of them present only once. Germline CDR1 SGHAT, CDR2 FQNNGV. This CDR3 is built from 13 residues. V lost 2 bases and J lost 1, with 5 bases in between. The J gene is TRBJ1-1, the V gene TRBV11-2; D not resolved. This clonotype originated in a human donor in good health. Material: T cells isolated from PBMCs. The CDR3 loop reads CASSLSGNTEAFF. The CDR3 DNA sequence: TGTGCCAGCAGCTTATCGGGGAACACTGAAGCTTTCTTT.